This T cell receptor (beta chain) stems from a study of T cell clones after liver transplantation. Whole-study context: Post-transplant blood was tracked for graft-donor-reactive T cell clones identified in a pre-transplant mixed lymphocyte reaction.

TCRdb's copy holds only in-frame clones and misses some; the assay was immunoSEQ multiplex PCR. The sample holds approximately 71,000 clones, approximately 92% seen once. The sequence came from a human patient who received a liver transplant. Part of the T cell pool may stem from the graft donor. The material sequenced was CD4+ T cells from blood, taken approximately 25 months after liver transplant.

The CDR3 DNA is TGTGCCAGCAGCTTAGCCGGGACTAGCAACTACGAGCAGTACTTC. Translating gives CASSLAGTSNYEQYF. The chain combines TRBV7-2 with TRBJ2-7, with 9 bases matching TRBD2. Trimming removed 0 bases from V and 3 bases from J; junction bases left unmatched: 3. The V gene's germline CDR1 is SGHTA and CDR2 FQGNSA. The CDR3 covers 15 residues.